What follows are 15 T cell receptor beta chains derived from one specimen sequenced in a study of T-cell reconstitution after alpha-beta-depleted transplantation in children. This sample's TCRbeta library carried unique molecular identifier barcodes. TCRdb reprocessed the PCR reads with MiXCR, giving one entry per CDR3 protein. This sample has fewer than 550,000 distinct CDR3 sequences, with roughly an eighth found just once. The starting material was PBMCs, mostly from graft donor cells, obtained 180 days after TCRalphabeta/CD19-depleted stem cell transplant. These receptor sequences come from a female patient aged 2-10 years who had a stem cell transplant for aplastic anemia, so the T cells may come from the graft donor.

Only a few counts were recorded for this clonotype. The chain is built from TRBV7-2 and TRBJ2-3; 8 bases align to TRBD1. Germline values: CDR1 SGHTA, CDR2 FQGNSA. This CDR3 has 16 amino acids. Trimming at V came to 5 bases and at J to 1 base, leaving 8 bases not matched to a gene. The CDR3 sequence is CASSPVDRDRTDTQYF. The CDR3 bases are TGTGCCAGCAGCCCAGTGGACAGGGACCGCACAGATACGCAGTATTTT.

The chain uses TRBV29-1 and TRBJ1-1; 7 bases are shared with TRBD1. From germline, CDR1 is SQVTM and CDR2 ANQGSEA. The trim removed 7 bases at V and 0 bases at J, leaving 5 bases unmatched. CDR3 length equals 13 residues. The CDR3 is CSDHRGLNTEAFF. The CDR3 DNA reads TGCAGCGACCACAGGGGTTTGAACACTGAAGCTTTCTTT.

This clonotype showed up just a few times. The rearrangement joins TRBV24-1 to TRBJ2-5, with D possibly TRBD1 on 6 matching bases. The CDR3 length is 14 residues. Germline values: CDR1 KGHDR, CDR2 SFDVKD. Trimming stripped 4 bases from V and 3 bases from J, with 11 bases between. CDR3 amino acids: CATSEWDTKETQYF. The CDR3, as DNA: TGTGCCACCAGTGAATGGGACACCAAAGAGACCCAGTACTTC.

A few counts support this clonotype. The V call is TRBV27, the J call TRBJ2-7; possibly TRBD2 for D (5 bases). Germline V gene lookup returns CDR1 MNHEY and CDR2 SMNVEV (reference sequence). Trimming stripped 10 bases from V and 3 bases from J, with 10 bases between. The CDR3 covers 11 residues. The CDR3 region is CATSDFYEQYF. CDR3 sequence (DNA): TGTGCCACTTCGGACTTCTACGAGCAGTACTTC.

The V call is TRBV20-1, the J call TRBJ1-6; D is possibly TRBD1 (5 bases). Trimming took 1 base from V and 5 from J, leaving 9 bases between them. The CDR3 extends over 14 amino acids. In germline, CDR1 is DFQATT, CDR2 SNEGSKA (reference sequence). The CDR3, as DNA: TGCAGTGCTAGAGGGGACCGCAATAATTCACCCCTCCACTTT. Translated: CSARGDRNNSPLHF.

The V and J genes are TRBV6-5 and TRBJ1-2; TRBD1 is a possible D gene (5 bases). The V and J ends lost 0 bases and 4 bases respectively, with 12 bases between them. The CDR3 sequence is 15 residues long. Germline V gene lookup returns CDR1 MNHEY and CDR2 SVGAGI. This CDR3 is CASSYSTGAIYGYTF. The CDR3 DNA reads TGTGCCAGCAGTTACTCGACCGGGGCCATCTATGGCTACACCTTC.

A few counts support this clonotype. This chain uses TRBV3-1 with TRBJ2-2; 12 bases match TRBD2. CDR1 is LGHDT and CDR2 is YNNKEL in the germline V gene (reference sequence). Trimming at V came to 10 bases and at J to 7 bases, leaving 7 bases not matched to a gene. The CDR3 is 14 residues long. The CDR3 is CATLLAGGGGELFF. CDR3 in DNA: TGTGCCACCTTACTAGCGGGAGGCGGCGGGGAGCTGTTTTTT.

This rearrangement joins TRBV12-3 or TRBV12-4 to TRBJ2-7; the match to TRBD1 covers 9 bases. The ends lost 0 bases at V and 6 bases at J; junction bases unmatched: 3. The CDR3 consists of 14 residues. Here the CDR3 reads CASSLAGTGPEQYV. CDR3 bases: TGTGCCAGCAGTTTAGCCGGGACAGGGCCCGAGCAGTACGTC.

The rearrangement uses TRBV15 and TRBJ1-2; no firm D call. CDR1 and CDR2 (germline): LNHNV, YYDKDF (reference sequence). V was trimmed by 0 bases and J by 8 bases, leaving 16 bases between them. The CDR3 extends over 15 amino acids. The CDR3 spells CATSRDLGGRRGYTF. CDR3 DNA sequence: TGTGCCACCAGCAGAGATCTAGGAGGGCGAAGGGGCTACACCTTC. The full variable domain, rest sourced from reference TRBV15 and TRBJ1-2, is DAMVIQNPRYQVTQFGKPVTLSCSQTLNHNVMYWYQQKSSQAPKLLFHYYDKDFNNEADTPDNFQSRRPNTSFCFLDIRSPGLGDTAMYLCATSRDLGGRRGYTFGSGTRLTVV.

The chain is built from TRBV4-2 and TRBJ2-7, with 9 bases fitting TRBD1. The germline CDR1 and CDR2 sequences are LGHNA and YNFKEQ. V dropped 3 bases and J dropped 4; count of bases not matched to a gene: 7. The CDR3 has 15 residues. This chain's CDR3 is CASSHYRDREYEQYF. In DNA, the CDR3 is TGTGCCAGCAGCCACTACCGGGACAGGGAATACGAGCAGTACTTC.

This clonotype has ten or more counts. The chain carries TRBV13 and TRBJ2-7; D not certain. V was cut by 0 bases and J by 1 base, with 4 bases left in between. This CDR3 is built from 13 residues. The germline V gene has CDR1 PRHDT and CDR2 FYEKMQ (reference sequence). The CDR3 region has the DNA TGTGCCAGCAGCTTAGGGGGGTCCTACGAGCAGTACGTC. Encoded protein: CASSLGGSYEQYV.

This clonotype was seen a handful of times. The chain employs TRBV20-1 and TRBJ2-3, with 7 bases aligning to TRBD2. The V gene end was trimmed by 3 bases and the J gene end by 4 bases; junction bases not matched to a gene: 7. The V gene's germline CDR1 is DFQATT and CDR2 SNEGSKA (reference sequence). The CDR3 has 14 amino acids. The CDR3 nucleotides read TGCAGTGCTAGGAGGACTAGGGGCGCAGATACGCAGTATTTT. Amino acids: CSARRTRGADTQYF.

At least ten counts were recorded for this clonotype. The genes are TRBV18 and TRBJ2-1; perhaps D is TRBD1 or TRBD2 (5 bases each). Germline CDR1 and CDR2: KGHSH and LQKENI. This CDR3 is 16 amino acids long. Trimming stripped 0 bases from V and 9 bases from J, with 18 bases between. CDR3 residues: CASSPPKGTGVAEQFF. DNA of the CDR3: TGTGCCAGCTCACCACCTAAAGGGACCGGGGTAGCTGAGCAGTTCTTC.

This chain uses TRBV3-1 with TRBJ2-5; D ambiguous. CDR1 and CDR2 (germline): LGHDT, YNNKEL (reference sequence). Deletions cut 2 bases from V and 5 bases from J, with 15 bases between. The CDR3 covers 15 residues. The DNA for the CDR3 is TGTGCCAGCAGCCAAATCGCTGGGGTCCCTGAGACCCAGTACTTC. Translated, it gives CASSQIAGVPETQYF.

This clonotype occurred many times. The rearrangement joins TRBV12-3 or TRBV12-4 to TRBJ2-5, with D possibly matching TRBD1 (6 bases). Trimming pared 3 bases from V and 1 base from J, leaving 12 bases between. CDR3 length: 15 amino acids. CDR3 loop: CASSFGTQGQETQYF. CDR3 DNA sequence: TGTGCCAGCAGTTTCGGGACACAGGGCCAAGAGACCCAGTACTTC.